Included here is one T cell receptor beta chain sequence, with context. Profiled with immunoSEQ multiplex PCR; TCRdb holds only in-frame clones, not every one. The data show about 150,000 clones, 75% to 95% seen once. The data were obtained in a study of control samples from healthy donors and cancer patients. The V end was cut by 0 bases, the J end by 2 bases, with 2 bases between. From germline, CDR1 is SGHAT and CDR2 FQNNGV. CDR3 length equals 13 residues. Sequencing input: blood. This TCR was recovered from a woman between 40 and 50 years old in good health. The chain uses TRBV11-2 and TRBJ2-1; D is unresolved. The CDR3 sequence: CASSLDTYNEQFF. The CDR3 DNA is TGTGCCAGCAGCTTAGACACCTACAATGAGCAGTTCTTC.